This TCR beta chain was identified during a study of T-cell reconstitution after alpha-beta-depleted transplantation in children. Trimming removed 4 bases at V and 0 bases at J, with 18 bases between. Germline values: CDR1 LGHNA, CDR2 YNFKEQ. The CDR3 totals 17 residues. A TCRbeta library incorporating unique molecular identifiers was prepared. TCRdb re-analysed the PCR reads in MiXCR, keeping a single row per CDR3 protein. The sample yields 640,000 or so distinct CDR3 sequences, 16% seen once. The TCR sequence derives from a human donor who donated a stem cell graft to a child with acute myeloid leukemia. The chain links TRBV4-2 to TRBJ1-1, with D possibly being TRBD1 (5 bases). The input for sequencing was PBMCs from the stem cell graft donor, taken from the stem cell graft. The CDR3 nucleotides read TGTGCCAGCAGCCCCCAGCAGGGTGAATCGATGAACACTGAAGCTTTCTTT. It translates to CASSPQQGESMNTEAFF.